These 20 T cell receptor beta chains were all obtained from the same sample, sequenced in a study of OX40 agonist ivuxolimab in advanced cancers. Assay used: immunoSEQ multiplex PCR; TCRdb lists only in-frame clones, some missing. The table shows approximately 37,000 clones, with around 83% occurring only once. The sequencing used CD4+ or CD8+ T cells sorted from blood, collected in a trial of the OX40 agonist ivuxolimab. Receptor source: an adult with an advanced solid tumor such as melanoma, head and neck, liver or kidney cancer.

The rearrangement joins TRBV5-4 to TRBJ1-2, with a tentative D call TRBD1 (6 bases). In germline, CDR1 is SGHNT, CDR2 YYREEE (reference sequence). The CDR3 spans 14 residues. V lost 3 bases to trimming and J lost 6 bases, with 15 bases between them. The CDR3 reads CASSWGQGVDGYTF. DNA for the CDR3: TGTGCCAGCAGCTGGGGGCAGGGAGTTGATGGCTACACCTTC.

The V gene is TRBV5-6, the J gene TRBJ1-5; a possible D gene is TRBD1 (5 bases). CDR3 length equals 14 residues. Trimming took 2 bases from V and 2 from J, leaving 8 bases between them. The V gene's germline CDR1 is SGHDT and CDR2 YYEEEE. DNA for the CDR3: TGTGCCAGCAGCTTTTGGGGGGGCAATCAGCCCCAGCATTTT. This codes for CASSFWGGNQPQHF.

This chain joins TRBV5-5 and TRBJ2-5; D is undetermined. The ends were cut back, 8 bases at V and 2 bases at J, with 16 bases in the middle. Germline V gives CDR1 SGHKS, CDR2 YYEKEE (reference sequence). The CDR3 sequence is 14 residues long. The CDR3 sequence: CASIPPDGQETQYF. In DNA, the CDR3 is TGTGCCAGTATCCCCCCGGACGGACAAGAGACCCAGTACTTC. Full variable domain (rest looked up from reference TRBV5-5 and TRBJ2-5): DAGVTQSPTHLIKTRGQQVTLRCSPISGHKSVSWYQQVLGQGPQFIFQYYEKEERGRGNFPDRFSARQFPNYSSELNVNALLLGDSALYLCASIPPDGQETQYFGPGTRLLVL.

The V and J genes are TRBV9 and TRBJ2-7; 7 nucleotides align to TRBD2. CDR1 SGDLS and CDR2 YYNGEE come from the germline V gene. V was pared by 0 bases and J by 5 bases, with 11 bases of the junction left unmatched. This CDR3 region has 16 residues. DNA for the CDR3: TGTGCCAGCAGCGTAGACGCAGCGGGGCCCGGCCACGAGCAGTACTTC. Protein sequence: CASSVDAAGPGHEQYF.

The chain joins TRBV7-9 to TRBJ2-7; TRBD1 aligns across 9 bases. This CDR3 is built from 13 residues. V was pared by 6 bases and J by 7 bases, with 7 bases of the junction left unmatched. Germline lookup yields CDR1 SEHNR and CDR2 FQNEAQ (reference sequence). Written as DNA, the CDR3 is TGTGCCAGCAGGAATCGGGACAGGGTGGAGCAGTACTTC. This translates into CASRNRDRVEQYF.

This clone was counted a single time. This rearrangement joins TRBV19 to TRBJ2-5; no clear D gene. CDR1 LNHDA and CDR2 SQIVND come from the germline V gene (reference sequence). This CDR3 is built from 13 residues. The ends were cut back, 3 bases at V and 4 bases at J, with 9 bases in the middle. CDR3 bases: TGTGCCAGTAGTATCCTGTGGGGAGAGACCCAGTACTTC. It encodes CASSILWGETQYF.

The chain carries TRBV4-3 and TRBJ2-1; 15 bases match TRBD2. Germline CDR1 LGHNA, CDR2 YSLEER. The CDR3 is 21 residues long. V trimming: 4 bases; J trimming: 0 bases; junction bases outside the gene matches: 13. The CDR3 DNA reads TGCGCCAGCAGCCTAGAACTCGGGACTAGCGGGGGGTCGAGCTCCTACAATGAGCAGTTCTTC. Protein: CASSLELGTSGGSSSYNEQFF.

The chain uses TRBV27 and TRBJ2-1; possible D gene TRBD2, 6 bases. The CDR3 length is 15 residues. The germline V and J ends were trimmed by 4 bases and 0 bases, with 10 bases remaining between them. CDR1 and CDR2 from the germline V gene are MNHEY and SMNVEV (reference sequence). CDR3 loop: CASSSGGDSYNEQFF. CDR3 nucleotide sequence: TGTGCCAGCAGTTCCGGGGGTGACTCCTACAATGAGCAGTTCTTC.

The genes are TRBV4-3 and TRBJ2-7; 7 bases match TRBD1. Germline CDR1 reads LGHNA; CDR2 reads YSLEER. This CDR3 region has 15 residues. The trim removed 1 base at V and 4 bases at J, leaving 7 bases unmatched. The CDR3 region is CASSQGSGGTYEQYF. The CDR3, as DNA: TGCGCCAGCAGCCAAGGATCAGGGGGAACTTACGAGCAGTACTTC.

Details on this clone: This CDR3 is also generated by other DNA sequences in the sample. The chain couples TRBV11-2 to TRBJ1-1; D is undetermined. This CDR3 has 13 residues. Trimming stripped 5 bases from V and 0 bases from J, with 7 bases between. In germline, CDR1 is SGHAT, CDR2 FQNNGV. The CDR3 is CASSPGLNTEAFF. In nucleotides, the CDR3 is TGTGCCAGCAGCCCCGGGCTGAACACTGAAGCTTTCTTT.

V gene TRBV19 combines with J gene TRBJ2-7, with 9 bases matching TRBD1. J gave up 0 bases and V 6 bases, and 6 bases lay outside the gene matches. The CDR3 extends over 15 amino acids. CDR1 LNHDA and CDR2 SQIVND come from the germline V gene (reference sequence). The CDR3 nucleotides are TGTGCCAGTAGCCCTACAGGGGGCCTCTCCTACGAGCAGTACTTC. It translates to CASSPTGGLSYEQYF. The whole variable domain, remainder taken from reference TRBV19 and TRBJ2-7, is DGGITQSPKYLFRKEGQNVTLSCEQNLNHDAMYWYRQDPGQGLRLIYYSQIVNDFQKGDIAEGYSVSREKKESFPLTVTSAQKNPTAFYLCASSPTGGLSYEQYFGPGTRLTVT.

To note about this clone: At one of its ends the junction is not consistent with the germline gene, which may arise from a read error. This rearrangement joins TRBV9 to TRBJ2-3, with 9 bases matching TRBD2. The CDR3 length is 16 residues. CDR1 and CDR2 (germline): SGDLS, YYNGEE. The CDR3 nucleotides read TGTGCCAGCAGCGCCGGTAGCGGGGGAATGACAGATGCGCAGTATTTT. Its translation: CASSAGSGGMTDAQYF.

This chain uses TRBV4-2 with TRBJ2-7; D is unclear. The CDR3 has 11 amino acids. Germline assignment: CDR1 LGHNA and CDR2 YNFKEQ. The germline V and J ends were trimmed by 5 bases and 4 bases, with 6 bases remaining between them. DNA of the CDR3: TGTGCCAGCAGCAACTCATACGAGCAGTACTTC. Its translation is CASSNSYEQYF.

V and J are TRBV4-3 and TRBJ1-1, with D unclear. The CDR3 is 16 residues long. Germline V lookup: CDR1 LGHNA, CDR2 YSLEER. Trimming removed 0 bases at V and 2 bases at J, with 13 bases between. In DNA, the CDR3 is TGCGCCAGCAGCCAAGATTTGAGGTTAGGAAACACTGAAGCTTTCTTT. Its translation: CASSQDLRLGNTEAFF.

The gene calls are TRBV7-9 and TRBJ2-5; tentatively, D is TRBD1 (6 bases). The V end lost 5 bases, the J end lost 6 bases, and 16 bases lay between the germline ends. There are 14 residues in the CDR3. The germline V gene has CDR1 SEHNR and CDR2 FQNEAQ (reference sequence). CDR3 bases: TGTGCCAGCAGCCCGGACAGTTTGGGGAAGACCCAGTACTTC. This encodes CASSPDSLGKTQYF.

This clone came up once. The J gene is TRBJ2-7, the V gene TRBV29-1; no clear D. The CDR3 is 12 amino acids. Germline CDR1 reads SQVTM; CDR2 reads ANQGSEA. Trimming cost V 7 bases and J 7 bases, with 17 bases left between them. The CDR3 DNA is TGCAGCGCGCTTTGGGATCCAGAAGAGCAGTACTTC. Its translation is CSALWDPEEQYF.

The genes are TRBV7-4 and TRBJ2-7; D is possibly TRBD1 or TRBD2 (5 bases each). The CDR3 extends over 15 amino acids. Germline V gives CDR1 SGHVT, CDR2 SQSDAQ. V was clipped by 0 bases and J by 1 base, with 10 bases between them. CDR3: CASSLAMGDSYEQYF. CDR3 DNA sequence: TGTGCCAGCAGCTTAGCGATGGGGGATTCCTACGAGCAGTACTTC.

The V and J genes are TRBV6-4 and TRBJ2-1, with a tentative D call TRBD2 (6 bases). Trimming took 3 bases from V and 4 from J, leaving 16 bases between them. Germline CDR1 reads MRHNA; CDR2 reads SNTAGT. The CDR3 runs to 16 residues. The CDR3 loop is CASSDPPGTGYNEQFF. Written as DNA, the CDR3 is TGTGCCAGCAGTGATCCACCCGGGACTGGGTACAATGAGCAGTTCTTC.

The V gene is TRBV29-1, the J gene TRBJ1-2; 8 nucleotides line up with TRBD1. Germline CDR1 and CDR2: SQVTM and ANQGSEA. The CDR3 contains 17 residues. After removal of 3 bases from V and 4 bases from J, the junction contained 16 bases not matched to a gene. For the CDR3, the DNA is TGCAGCGTTGACCCATCGACAGGGGACGTTGTTGCCTATGGCTACACCTTC. Amino acids: CSVDPSTGDVVAYGYTF.

The genes are TRBV5-3 and TRBJ1-2, with a weak D call TRBD1 (6 bases). TRBV5-3 is reported as an ORF; its role is uncertain. This CDR3 spans 15 amino acids. V lost 2 bases and J 4 bases, leaving 15 bases between the germline ends. In DNA, the CDR3 is TGTGCCAGAAGCTTTTTCACGGGGGCTAGCTATGGCTACACCTTC. Translation gives CARSFFTGASYGYTF.